The next 19 T cell receptor beta chains were all read from a single sample in a study of tumor-infiltrating lymphocytes in primary liver carcinoma. From about 0.5 ug of total RNA, TCR beta-specific cDNA was reverse-transcribed using a constant-region primer. Three-round nested multiplex PCR performed with slightly modified ARM-PCR produced the TCR beta libraries. The two initial PCR rounds, around 10 cycles each, used TRBV1-TRBV30 forward and C-beta reverse primers. TCRdb used MiXCR to reprocess the multiplex PCR reads, holding one entry per CDR3 protein. The repertoire includes about 320,000 distinct CDR3 sequences, 65% of them detected once, and 9% sits in the top ten. Unsorted whole blood yielded blood RNA, and germline DNA was extracted as well. The specimen was peripheral blood. Receptors originate from a man aged 40-50 years with primary liver carcinoma and hepatitis B virus infection.

This clonotype was seen many times. This chain connects TRBV4-1 to TRBJ2-2; perhaps TRBD2 as D (6 bases). CDR3 length: 14 amino acids. Trimming took 5 bases from V and 6 from J, leaving 13 bases between them. The germline V gene encodes CDR1 MGHRA and CDR2 YSYEKL. CDR3 in amino acids: CASSGRGNAGELFF. CDR3 DNA: TGCGCCAGCAGCGGGCGGGGAAATGCCGGGGAGCTGTTTTTT.

This clonotype was recorded once. A much larger clone differs by one base, so this may be a read error. The CDR3 end shows no conserved phenylalanine or tryptophan, and so a read error is likely. This chain links TRBV29-1 with TRBJ2-1; D might be TRBD2 (6 bases). Looked up from germline, CDR1 is SQVTM and CDR2 is ANQGSEA. The ends were cut back, 3 bases at V and 4 bases at J, with 13 bases in the middle. The CDR3 extends over 14 amino acids. The CDR3 sequence is CSVELAGRYNEQFL. In nucleotides, the CDR3 is TGCAGCGTTGAGCTTGCGGGGAGGTACAATGAGCAGTTCTTA.

On this clonotype: The junction departs from germline at one end; a sequencing error may be responsible. This chain connects TRBV7-8 to TRBJ1-2; perhaps TRBD1 as D (6 bases). The CDR3 is 13 residues long. Germline V CDR1 and CDR2: SGHVS, FQNEAQ. CDR3 sequence (DNA): TGTGCCAGCAGCTTCGGGGGCGGCTATGGCAACACCTTC. As protein: CASSFGGGYGNTF.

Worth noting for this clonotype: This could be a read error, since a much larger clone is one nucleotide away. The chain combines TRBV5-6 with TRBJ2-1; D may correspond to TRBD1 or TRBD2 (7 bases each). CDR1 and CDR2 (germline): SGHDT, YYEEEE. The CDR3 runs to 17 residues. CDR3 region: CASSSNLQGRGYNEQSF. CDR3 sequence (DNA): TGTGCCAGCAGCTCGAACCTACAGGGGCGGGGGTACAATGAGCAGTCCTTC.

On this clonotype itself: This may be a read error, as it is one base from a much larger clone. This chain links TRBV12-3 or TRBV12-4 with TRBJ2-3, with 12 bases that match TRBD2. There are 16 residues in the CDR3. The CDR3 reads CASPPGLAGSTNTQYF. Here the CDR3 DNA reads TGTGCCAGCCCCCCCGGACTAGCGGGAAGCACAAATACGCAGTATTTT.

The CDR3 sequence is CASSADRGGNSPLHF. Here the CDR3 DNA reads TGTGCCAGCAGTGCGGACAGGGGGGGGAATTCACCCCTCCACTTT. V usage is TRBV6-1 and J usage is TRBJ1-6; 10 bases match TRBD1. In germline, CDR1 is MNHNS, CDR2 SASEGT. The V and J ends lost 4 bases and 7 bases, in that order; junction bases with no gene match: 4. The CDR3 spans 15 residues.

A remark on this clonotype: The conserved phenylalanine or tryptophan is not found at the CDR3 terminus, so this likely reflects a read error. No DNA is shown, since the ends of the CDR3 on it are uncertain; the CDR3 is the one TCRdb lists. The V call is TRBV11-1, the J call TRBJ1-1; TRBD1 reflects the table's D call only, with no check against the DNA. CDR1 and CDR2 (germline): SGHAT, FQDESV (reference sequence). The CDR3 comprises 16 residues, both ends counted. This CDR3 reads CASSSQNSGVRTEAIL.

Points on this clonotype: At one boundary the junction diverges from the germline segment, which might be a read error. The CDR3 here is CSAPPLSKRGQVSYVYTF. The CDR3, as DNA: TGCAGTGCCCCGCCACTTTCTAAGAGGGGGCAGGTGAGCTATGTCTACACCTTC. This chain uses TRBV20-1 with TRBJ1-2; 7 nucleotides line up with TRBD1. This CDR3 region has 18 residues. Per the germline V gene, CDR1 is DFQATT and CDR2 is SNEGSKA (reference sequence).

Concerning this clonotype itself: This could be a read error, since a much larger clone is one nucleotide away. The V call is TRBV6-1, the J call TRBJ2-5, with D possibly TRBD2 on 6 matching bases. Per the germline V gene, CDR1 is MNHNS and CDR2 is SASEGT. This CDR3 region has 16 residues. The CDR3 DNA reads as TGTACCAGCAGTGAAGTGGGTAGCGGAAGACAAGAGACCCAGTACTTC. Its translation: CTSSEVGSGRQETQYF.

Regarding this clonotype: An end of the junction differs from the germline gene, which may be a read error. The chain links TRBV7-8 to TRBJ2-1, with TRBD2 identical over 9 bases. Germline V CDR1 and CDR2: SGHVS, FQNEAQ. The CDR3 has 16 residues. CDR3 in DNA: TGTGCCAGCAGCCTACTTAGCGGGAGCTCCTACAATGAGCGGTTCTTC. As protein: CASSLLSGSSYNERFF.

The genes are TRBV6-1 and TRBJ2-3; 7 bases line up with TRBD1. V was clipped by 6 bases and J by 6 bases; unmatched bases: 18. CDR1 and CDR2 from the germline V gene are MNHNS and SASEGT. The CDR3 has 17 amino acids. CDR3 nucleotides: TGTGCCAGCAGCAGACAGGGACGCTCGAAATTCACTGATACGCAGTATTTT. This gives the protein CASSRQGRSKFTDTQYF.

As to this clonotype: Its ends do not fully match the called genes, so a read error is possible. The chain employs TRBV6-1 and TRBJ2-7; D is unresolved. Germline CDR1 and CDR2: MNHNS and SASEGT. CDR3 length: 11 amino acids. The CDR3 region has the DNA TGTGCCAGCATGACAACCTACGAGCGGTACTTC. This sequence encodes CASMTTYERYF.

The chain links TRBV6-1 to TRBJ2-7; 8 positions match TRBD2. V was pared by 11 bases and J by 0 bases, with 15 bases of the junction left unmatched. Per germline, CDR1 MNHNS and CDR2 SASEGT. The length of the CDR3 is 16 residues. The CDR3 here is CASKEATGGNSYEQYF. CDR3 DNA sequence: TGTGCCTCCAAGGAGGCGACGGGAGGGAACTCCTACGAGCAGTACTTC.

This clonotype came up many times. The chain has TRBV11-2 and TRBJ1-2; 11 bases agree with TRBD1. The CDR3 contains 15 residues. The germline CDR1 and CDR2 sequences are SGHAT and FQNNGV. V lost 5 bases, J lost 8 bases, and 10 bases stayed unmatched. The CDR3 region is CASSPSGTGGEGYTF. In nucleotides, the CDR3 is TGTGCCAGCAGCCCATCCGGGACAGGGGGAGAAGGCTACACCTTC.

Remarks on this clonotype: Germline is not matched at one junction end, which may reflect a read error. The genes are TRBV14 and TRBJ2-7; either TRBD1 or TRBD2 may supply D (6 bases each). Germline loops: CDR1 SGHDN, CDR2 FVKESK. The CDR3 totals 14 residues. CDR3 sequence reads: CASSQVAGEDEQYF. DNA for the CDR3: TGTGCCAGCAGCCAAGTAGCAGGGGAGGACGAGCAGTATTTC.

To note about this clonotype: The conserved phenylalanine or tryptophan is not found at the CDR3 terminus, so this likely reflects a read error. The chain recombines TRBV29-1 with TRBJ2-7; D is unresolved. Germline CDR1 SQVTM, CDR2 ANQGSEA. This CDR3 spans 11 amino acids. The DNA for the CDR3 is TGCAACGTTGAATTGGGTAGCGAGCAGTACCTC. Its protein is CNVELGSEQYL.

As to this clonotype: A much larger clone sits a single nucleotide away, making a read error possible. The V gene is TRBV4-1, the J gene TRBJ1-2; D is undetermined. Germline V gives CDR1 MGHRA, CDR2 YSYEKL. The CDR3 covers 15 residues. The CDR3 bases are TGCGCCAGCAGGCAAGGGTATGAGACTAACTATGGCTACACCTTC. Amino acid sequence: CASRQGYETNYGYTF.

At least ten counts were recorded for this clonotype. The J gene is TRBJ2-7, the V gene TRBV29-1; 10 bases are a match to TRBD2. Germline values: CDR1 SQVTM, CDR2 ANQGSEA. J lost 1 base, V lost 6 bases, and 3 bases had no gene match. The CDR3 runs 13 residues. This chain's CDR3 is CSVSSGSSYEQYF. Here the CDR3 DNA reads TGCAGCGTATCTAGCGGGAGTTCCTACGAGCAGTACTTC.

Many counts were recorded for this clonotype. J is TRBJ1-4 and V is TRBV11-1; no definite D call. CDR1 is SGHAT and CDR2 is FQDESV in the germline V gene (reference sequence). V was clipped by 3 bases and J by 8 bases, with 10 bases between them. The CDR3 consists of 13 residues. CDR3 nucleotide sequence: TGTGCCAGCAGCTTTTACCGGGAGGAAAAACTGTTTTTT. Amino acids: CASSFYREEKLFF.